Below, 32 T cell receptor beta chains from the same sample are listed, as sequenced in a study of T cell responses to AZD1222 COVID-19 vaccine. Only in-frame clones appear in the TCRdb table, and some are missing; sequencing was by immunoSEQ multiplex PCR. The table shows more than 80,000 clones, with 70% to 90% occurring only once. Source: peripheral blood, taken on day 0 of MenACWY control vaccination. Source of these receptors: an adult in good health.

The rearrangement uses TRBV30 and TRBJ2-1; TRBD1 aligns across 8 bases. This CDR3 is built from 11 residues. The germline gives CDR1 GTSNPN, CDR2 SVGIG (reference sequence). Trimming took 6 bases from V and 7 from J; bases not matched to a gene: 2. The CDR3 region has the DNA TGTGCCTGCTGGACAGGGAATGAGCAGTTCTTC. It encodes CACWTGNEQFF. Full variable domain (rest looked up from reference TRBV30 and TRBJ2-1): SQTIHQWPATLVQPVGSPLSLECTVEGTSNPNLYWYRQAAGRGLQLLFYSVGIGQISSEVPQNLSASRPQDRQFILSSKKLLLSDSGFYLCACWTGNEQFFGPGTRLTVL.

The V call is TRBV5-5, the J call TRBJ1-3; the D is unclear. The CDR3 consists of 14 residues. V gave up 2 bases and J gave up 0 bases, with 6 bases separating them. CDR1 is SGHKS and CDR2 is YYEKEE in the germline V gene (reference sequence). DNA for the CDR3: TGTGCCAGCAGCTTACGATACTCTGGAAACACCATATATTTT. Translation: CASSLRYSGNTIYF.

This clone has just one count. The CDR3 here is CASSSAGVRGAYEQYF. The CDR3 DNA reads TGTGCCAGCAGCTCCGCCGGGGTAAGGGGGGCATACGAGCAGTACTTC. The gene calls are TRBV5-5 and TRBJ2-7; D might be TRBD1 or TRBD2, each matching 6 bases. CDR3 length: 16 amino acids. V shed 3 bases and J shed 4 bases, with 20 bases lying between them. CDR1 is SGHKS and CDR2 is YYEKEE in the germline V gene (reference sequence).

V gene TRBV19 combines with J gene TRBJ1-5, with unresolved D. This CDR3 is 13 amino acids long. The ends were cut back, 9 bases at V and 0 bases at J, with 9 bases in the middle. The germline V gene has CDR1 LNHDA and CDR2 SQIVND (reference sequence). DNA of the CDR3: TGTGCCAGGAGACACATTAGCAATCAGCCCCAGCATTTT. Translation: CARRHISNQPQHF.

V usage is TRBV3-1 (or the pseudogene TRBV3-2) and J usage is TRBJ1-2; TRBD1 aligns across 7 bases. The CDR3 has 14 residues. The ends lost 8 bases at V and 5 bases at J; junction bases unmatched: 11. Germline V lookup: CDR1 LGHDT, CDR2 YNNKEL (reference sequence). The CDR3 reads CASGDREDGYGYTF. Written as DNA, the CDR3 is TGTGCCAGCGGCGACAGGGAGGATGGGTATGGCTACACCTTC.

This chain joins TRBV6-6 and TRBJ2-3, with 11 bases aligning to TRBD1. The germline V gene encodes CDR1 MNHNY and CDR2 SVGAGI (reference sequence). After removal of 6 bases from V and 14 bases from J, the junction contained 7 bases not matched to a gene. The CDR3 has 12 residues. The CDR3 nucleotides are TGTGCCAGCAGACCAGGGACAGGGGGGGCGTATTTT. It specifies CASRPGTGGAYF.

The chain is built from TRBV3-1 (or the pseudogene TRBV3-2) and TRBJ1-5; 7 nucleotides match TRBD1. The V and J ends lost 4 bases and 0 bases, in that order; junction bases with no gene match: 9. This CDR3 is 17 amino acids long. Germline CDR1 is LGHDT and CDR2 is YNNKEL (reference sequence). CDR3 DNA: TGTGCCAGCAGCCCCTCTCCAGGGGGTAATAGCAATCAGCCCCAGCATTTT. Protein: CASSPSPGGNSNQPQHF.

V gene TRBV10-1 combines with J gene TRBJ1-2; TRBD1 agrees at 7 bases. The CDR3 contains 13 residues. In germline, CDR1 is WNHNN, CDR2 SYGVQD (reference sequence). V lost 6 bases and J lost 5; bases outside the gene matches: 6. The CDR3 region has the DNA TGCGCCAGCAGCCTTGGGACAGATTATGGCTACACCTTC. Its translation is CASSLGTDYGYTF.

The chain has TRBV19 and TRBJ1-5; D remains ambiguous. CDR3 length equals 14 residues. V lost 3 bases and J 5 bases, leaving 11 bases between the germline ends. Germline values: CDR1 LNHDA, CDR2 SQIVND (reference sequence). The CDR3 nucleotides are TGTGCCAGTAGTATCAGAGGCGCGGATCAGCCCCAGCATTTT. The encoded protein is CASSIRGADQPQHF.

The chain employs TRBV7-8 and TRBJ1-1; TRBD1 might be the D (5 bases). Trimming left V 5 bases short and J 1 base short, with 17 bases between. Per the germline V gene, CDR1 is SGHVS and CDR2 is FQNEAQ. The CDR3 contains 16 residues. CDR3 region: CASSPMVEGANTEAFF. CDR3 coding DNA: TGTGCCAGCAGCCCTATGGTCGAAGGGGCGAACACTGAAGCTTTCTTT.

The genes are TRBV6-6 and TRBJ1-5; 7 nucleotides agree with TRBD1. The CDR3 is made up of 14 amino acids. V shed 8 bases, J shed 6 bases, and the junction held 10 bases outside the gene matches. Germline V gives CDR1 MNHNY, CDR2 SVGAGI (reference sequence). The CDR3 spells CASQIRGLGQPQHF. The CDR3, as DNA: TGTGCCAGCCAGATAAGGGGGCTGGGTCAGCCCCAGCATTTT.

The CDR3 region has the DNA TGTGCCAGCAGTCCGGAAAGGACAGTCTATGGCTACACCTTC. This translates into CASSPERTVYGYTF. The chain recombines TRBV5-4 with TRBJ1-2, with D possibly TRBD1 on 6 matching bases. The CDR3 extends over 14 amino acids. Germline lookup yields CDR1 SGHNT and CDR2 YYREEE (reference sequence). Trimming cost V 5 bases and J 4 bases, with 15 bases left between them. Complete variable domain (other parts from reference TRBV5-4 and TRBJ1-2): ETGVTQSPTHLIKTRGQQVTLRCSSQSGHNTVSWYQQALGQGPQFIFQYYREEENGRGNFPPRFSGLQFPNYSSELNVNALELDDSALYLCASSPERTVYGYTFGSGTRLTVV.

The rearrangement links TRBV6-5 to TRBJ1-4; D is possibly TRBD1 (5 bases). This CDR3 region has 15 residues. Trimming shortened V by 0 bases and J by 1 base, and 6 bases separated the two germline ends. CDR1 and CDR2 from the germline V gene are MNHEY and SVGAGI. The CDR3 here is CASSYSGGTNEKLFF. The CDR3 nucleotides are TGTGCCAGCAGTTACTCTGGGGGAACTAATGAAAAACTGTTTTTT.

This clone was seen a few times. V usage is TRBV6-4 and J usage is TRBJ2-3; 8 nucleotides align to TRBD2. This CDR3 has 15 residues. Germline V gene data show CDR1 as MRHNA and CDR2 as SNTAGT. Trimming at V came to 0 bases and at J to 1 base, leaving 0 bases not matched to a gene. The CDR3 protein is CASSDSRGGTDTQYF. The CDR3 region has the DNA TGTGCCAGCAGTGACTCGCGGGGGGGCACAGATACGCAGTATTTT.

This sequence joins TRBV6-1 and TRBJ2-3; possibly TRBD1 or TRBD2 for D (6 bases each). This CDR3 has 17 amino acids. Germline-derived CDR1 and CDR2 are MNHNS and SASEGT. Trimming pared 2 bases from V and 5 bases from J, leaving 20 bases between. The CDR3 region has the DNA TGTGCCAGCAGTGAACCCTACCTTTCGGGGGCAAGAGATACGCAGTATTTT. Translating it yields CASSEPYLSGARDTQYF.

The chain couples TRBV2 to TRBJ2-7, with 8 bases matching TRBD1. The CDR3 is 14 amino acids. Germline values: CDR1 SNHLY, CDR2 FYNNEI. V trimming: 6 bases; J trimming: 1 base; junction bases outside the gene matches: 5. This CDR3 is CASRRTGTSYEQYF. CDR3 coding DNA: TGTGCCAGCAGACGGACAGGGACATCCTACGAGCAGTACTTC.

V usage is TRBV7-2 and J usage is TRBJ1-6, with D possibly TRBD1 on 6 matching bases. This CDR3 comprises 13 residues. Trimming cost V 3 bases and J 7 bases, with 7 bases left between them. From germline, CDR1 is SGHTA and CDR2 FQGNSA. The CDR3 protein is CASSLGANSPLHF. In DNA, the CDR3 is TGTGCCAGCAGCTTGGGGGCAAATTCACCCCTCCACTTT. Using reference TRBV7-2 and TRBJ1-6 for the parts outside the CDR3, the full variable domain is GAGVSQSPSNKVTEKGKDVELRCDPISGHTALYWYRQSLGQGLEFLIYFQGNSAPDKSGLPSDRFSAERTGGSVSTLTIQRTQQEDSAVYLCASSLGANSPLHFGNGTRLTVT.

This clone was seen a single time. This chain joins TRBV25-1 and TRBJ2-6; D not certain. Germline loops: CDR1 MGHDK, CDR2 SYGVNS. Trimming took off 4 bases at V and 3 bases at J, with 1 base between the two ends. The CDR3 sequence is 12 residues long. CDR3 loop: CASSVGANVLTF. The CDR3 region has the DNA TGTGCCAGCAGTGTTGGGGCCAACGTCCTGACTTTC.

This clone was counted a single time. The V and J genes are TRBV12-3 or TRBV12-4 and TRBJ1-2; no definite D call. The V gene lost 7 bases and the J gene lost 5 bases, with 14 bases spanning the gap. This CDR3 comprises 13 residues. CDR3 amino acids: CASTRPGGYGYTF. For the CDR3, the DNA is TGTGCCAGCACCAGGCCGGGCGGGTATGGCTACACCTTC.

The rearrangement uses TRBV11-3 and TRBJ2-2, with 8 bases aligning to TRBD1. This CDR3 region has 15 residues. The J segment lost 2 bases and the V segment lost 2 bases, leaving 1 base of the junction unmatched. Germline V gives CDR1 SGHNT, CDR2 YENEEA. The CDR3 spells CASSLQGANTGELFF. CDR3 nucleotides: TGTGCCAGCAGCTTACAGGGGGCCAACACCGGGGAGCTGTTTTTT.

This chain joins TRBV5-1 and TRBJ2-7; D uncertain. CDR3 length: 16 residues. Looked up from germline, CDR1 is SGHRS and CDR2 is YFSETQ. Trimming took 4 bases from V and 0 from J, leaving 17 bases between them. CDR3 bases: TGCGCCAGCAGCAAAACCCCCACTGAGAGCTCCTACGAGCAGTACTTC. This codes for CASSKTPTESSYEQYF.

The V gene is TRBV30, the J gene TRBJ2-1; D gene ambiguous. This CDR3 is built from 13 residues. V lost 2 bases and J lost 10, with 15 bases in between. Germline V gene data show CDR1 as GTSNPN and CDR2 as SVGIG (reference sequence). CDR3 in DNA: TGTGCCTGGAGTTCCCGGCCCCACGGCGAGCAGTTCTTC. Its translation is CAWSSRPHGEQFF.

This chain connects TRBV4-1 to TRBJ2-2, with D perhaps matching TRBD1 (6 bases). V was trimmed by 0 bases and J by 2 bases, leaving 16 bases between them. Germline assignment: CDR1 MGHRA and CDR2 YSYEKL. The CDR3 is 18 amino acids. The CDR3 region has the DNA TGCGCCAGCAGCCAAGATCGAAGGGCAGGGGATAACACCGGGGAGCTGTTTTTT. The encoded protein is CASSQDRRAGDNTGELFF.

This sequence joins TRBV28 and TRBJ1-5, with 12 bases fitting TRBD1. Germline loops: CDR1 MDHEN, CDR2 SYDVKM. The CDR3 loop spans 21 amino acids. Trimming at V came to 3 bases and at J to 0 bases, leaving 15 bases not matched to a gene. The CDR3 region has the DNA TGTGCCAGCAGTTTTCCCGGGACAGGGGGCGGGGTGTCCCATAGCAATCAGCCCCAGCATTTT. Translating it yields CASSFPGTGGGVSHSNQPQHF.

The V and J genes are TRBV6-5 and TRBJ2-7; a possible D gene is TRBD2 (6 bases). The CDR3 has 16 residues. Germline V gene lookup returns CDR1 MNHEY and CDR2 SVGAGI. V was clipped by 2 bases and J by 3 bases, with 17 bases between them. The CDR3 sequence is CASSYAAARGNYEQYF. CDR3 nucleotides: TGTGCCAGCAGTTACGCAGCGGCGCGGGGTAACTACGAGCAGTACTTC.

This sequence joins TRBV6-5 and TRBJ1-1, with 8 bases identical to TRBD1. With V trimmed by 5 bases and J by 6 bases, 11 bases remained unmatched. Germline lookup yields CDR1 MNHEY and CDR2 SVGAGI. The CDR3 has 15 residues. The CDR3: CASSQKTGVGAEAFF. CDR3 coding DNA: TGTGCCAGCAGTCAGAAGACAGGGGTAGGTGCTGAAGCTTTCTTT.

Only one count was recorded for this clone. CDR3: CASSGFEGEKLFF. The CDR3 coding sequence is TGTGCCAGCAGTGGGTTCGAGGGTGAAAAACTGTTTTTT. This sequence joins TRBV2 and TRBJ1-4; D gene unclear. The CDR3 runs 13 residues. V was trimmed by 4 bases and J by 7 bases, leaving 10 bases between them. Germline V gene data show CDR1 as SNHLY and CDR2 as FYNNEI.

The table lists this clone with a count of one. The chain has TRBV7-2 and TRBJ2-1; 11 positions match TRBD2. CDR3 size: 16 residues. Germline V gives CDR1 SGHTA, CDR2 FQGNSA. Trimming took 0 bases from V and 4 from J; bases not matched to a gene: 2. The CDR3 here is CASSLAGTSGYNEQFF. The CDR3 DNA follows: TGTGCCAGCAGCTTAGCCGGGACTAGCGGTTACAATGAGCAGTTCTTC.

The chain links TRBV19 to TRBJ1-2, with a possible D match to TRBD1 (6 bases). This CDR3 has 14 residues. The germline gives CDR1 LNHDA, CDR2 SQIVND (reference sequence). Trimming removed 4 bases from V and 6 bases from J, with 15 bases in between. The CDR3 loop reads CASSKGRGIDGYTF. The CDR3 DNA reads as TGTGCCAGTAGTAAGGGCAGGGGAATTGATGGCTACACCTTC.

The chain uses TRBV19 and TRBJ1-2; the D is unclear. Trimming shortened V by 1 base and J by 8 bases, and 11 bases separated the two germline ends. Germline CDR1 reads LNHDA; CDR2 reads SQIVND (reference sequence). This CDR3 region has 13 residues. In nucleotides, the CDR3 is TGTGCCAGTAGTATAGTATTGTCGGGGGGCTACACCTTC. It is translated as CASSIVLSGGYTF.

The V call is TRBV4-1, the J call TRBJ1-4; D unclear. The CDR3 totals 15 residues. The V gene lost 5 bases and the J gene lost 6 bases, with 16 bases spanning the gap. Per germline, CDR1 MGHRA and CDR2 YSYEKL. The CDR3 DNA is TGCGCCAGCAGCTACCGGTCTTCCACAGATGAAAAACTGTTTTTT. It yields the protein CASSYRSSTDEKLFF.

V usage is TRBV2 and J usage is TRBJ2-7; the D gene is possibly TRBD2 (5 bases). Germline assignment: CDR1 SNHLY and CDR2 FYNNEI. The CDR3 is made up of 14 amino acids. Trimming took off 2 bases at V and 4 bases at J, with 12 bases between the two ends. CDR3 DNA sequence: TGTGCCAGCAGTGAAAGTATCGGAGGATACGAGCAGTACTTC. Protein sequence: CASSESIGGYEQYF. Supplemented by reference TRBV2 and TRBJ2-7, the full variable domain reads EPEVTQTPSHQVTQMGQEVILRCVPISNHLYFYWYRQILGQKVEFLVSFYNNEISEKSEIFDDQFSVERPDGSNFTLKIRSTKLEDSAMYFCASSESIGGYEQYFGPGTRLTVT.